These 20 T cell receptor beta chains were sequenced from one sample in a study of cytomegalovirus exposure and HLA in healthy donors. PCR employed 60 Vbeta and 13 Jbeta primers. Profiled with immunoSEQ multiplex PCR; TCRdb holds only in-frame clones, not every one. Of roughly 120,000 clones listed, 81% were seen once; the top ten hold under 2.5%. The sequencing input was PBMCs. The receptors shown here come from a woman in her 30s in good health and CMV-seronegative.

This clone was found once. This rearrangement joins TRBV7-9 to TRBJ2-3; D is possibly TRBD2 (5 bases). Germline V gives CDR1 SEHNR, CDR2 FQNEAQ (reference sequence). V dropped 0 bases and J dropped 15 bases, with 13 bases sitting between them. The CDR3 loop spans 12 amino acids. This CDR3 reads CASSLAILGLYF. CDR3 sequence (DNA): TGTGCCAGCAGCTTAGCGATTCTAGGACTCTATTTT.

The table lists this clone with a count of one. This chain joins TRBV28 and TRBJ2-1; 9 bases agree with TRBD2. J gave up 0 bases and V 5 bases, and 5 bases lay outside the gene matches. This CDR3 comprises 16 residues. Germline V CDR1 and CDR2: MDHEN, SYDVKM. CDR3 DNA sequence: TGTGCCAGCAGTCAAAGCGGGAGGAGCTCCTACAATGAGCAGTTCTTC. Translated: CASSQSGRSSYNEQFF. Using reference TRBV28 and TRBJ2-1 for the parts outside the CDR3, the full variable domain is DVKVTQSSRYLVKRTGEKVFLECVQDMDHENMFWYRQDPGLGLRLIYFSYDVKMKEKGDIPEGYSVSREKKERFSLILESASTNQTSMYLCASSQSGRSSYNEQFFGPGTRLTVL.

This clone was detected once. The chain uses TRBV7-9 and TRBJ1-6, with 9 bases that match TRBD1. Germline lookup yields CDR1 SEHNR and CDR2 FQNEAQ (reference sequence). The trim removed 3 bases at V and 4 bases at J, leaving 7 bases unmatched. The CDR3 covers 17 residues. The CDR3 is CASSLVTGGSYNSPLHF. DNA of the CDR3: TGTGCCAGCAGCTTGGTGACAGGGGGAAGTTATAATTCACCCCTCCACTTT.

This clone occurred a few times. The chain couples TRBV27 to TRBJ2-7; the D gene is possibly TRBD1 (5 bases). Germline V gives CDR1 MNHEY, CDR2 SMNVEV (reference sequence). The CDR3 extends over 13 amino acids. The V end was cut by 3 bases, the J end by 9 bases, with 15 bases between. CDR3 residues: CASSFLLGAGQYF. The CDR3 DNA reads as TGTGCCAGCAGTTTTCTTCTAGGGGCTGGGCAGTACTTC.

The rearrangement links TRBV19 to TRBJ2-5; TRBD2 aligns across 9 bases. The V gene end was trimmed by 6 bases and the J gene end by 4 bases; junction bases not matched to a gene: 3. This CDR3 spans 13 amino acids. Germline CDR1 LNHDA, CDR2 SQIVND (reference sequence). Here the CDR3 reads CASRGTSPETQYF. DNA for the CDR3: TGTGCCAGTAGAGGGACTAGCCCAGAGACCCAGTACTTC.

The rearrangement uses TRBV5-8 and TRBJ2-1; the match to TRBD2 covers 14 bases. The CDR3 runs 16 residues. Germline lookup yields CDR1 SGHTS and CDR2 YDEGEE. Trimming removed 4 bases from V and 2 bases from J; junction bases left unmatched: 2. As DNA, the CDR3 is TGTGCCAGCAGCCTGGGACTAGCGGGAGCCTACAATGAGCAGTTCTTC. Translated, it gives CASSLGLAGAYNEQFF.

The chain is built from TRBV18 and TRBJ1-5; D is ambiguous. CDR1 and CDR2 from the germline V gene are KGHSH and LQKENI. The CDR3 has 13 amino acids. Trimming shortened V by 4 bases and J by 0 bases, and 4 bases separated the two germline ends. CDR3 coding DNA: TGTGCCAGCTCACTAAATAGCAATCAGCCCCAGCATTTT. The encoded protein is CASSLNSNQPQHF.

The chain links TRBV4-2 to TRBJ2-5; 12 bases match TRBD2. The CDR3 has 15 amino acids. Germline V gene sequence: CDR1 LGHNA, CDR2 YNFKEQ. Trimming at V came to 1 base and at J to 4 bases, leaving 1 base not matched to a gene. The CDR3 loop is CASSQVGLAGETQYF. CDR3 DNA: TGTGCCAGCAGCCAAGTGGGACTAGCGGGAGAGACCCAGTACTTC.

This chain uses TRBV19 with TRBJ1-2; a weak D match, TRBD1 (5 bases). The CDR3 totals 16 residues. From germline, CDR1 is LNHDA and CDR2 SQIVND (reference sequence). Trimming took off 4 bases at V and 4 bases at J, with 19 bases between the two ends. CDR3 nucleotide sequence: TGTGCCAGTAGTAAACAACAGGCCAAGAAACTCTATGGCTACACCTTC. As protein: CASSKQQAKKLYGYTF.

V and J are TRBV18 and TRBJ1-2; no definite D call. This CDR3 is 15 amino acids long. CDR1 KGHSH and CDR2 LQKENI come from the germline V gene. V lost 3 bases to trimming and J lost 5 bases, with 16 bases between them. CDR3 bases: TGTGCCAGCTCACCCGGGCCCCAGTCGGGGTATGGCTACACCTTC. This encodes CASSPGPQSGYGYTF.

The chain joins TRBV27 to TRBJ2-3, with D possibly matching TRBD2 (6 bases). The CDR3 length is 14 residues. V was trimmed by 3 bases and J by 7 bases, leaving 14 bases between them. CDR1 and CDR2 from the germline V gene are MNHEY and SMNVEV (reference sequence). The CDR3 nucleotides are TGTGCCAGCAGTTTCGGGACGGCGGGGAATACGCAGTATTTT. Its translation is CASSFGTAGNTQYF.

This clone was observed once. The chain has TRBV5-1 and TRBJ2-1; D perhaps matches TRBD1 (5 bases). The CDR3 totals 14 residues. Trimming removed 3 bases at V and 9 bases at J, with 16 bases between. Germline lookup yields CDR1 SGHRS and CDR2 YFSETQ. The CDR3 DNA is TGCGCCAGCAGCTCCCGGCAGGGTTCAGGTGAGCAGTTCTTC. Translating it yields CASSSRQGSGEQFF. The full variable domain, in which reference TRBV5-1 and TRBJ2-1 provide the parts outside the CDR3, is KAGVTQTPRYLIKTRGQQVTLSCSPISGHRSVSWYQQTPGQGLQFLFEYFSETQRNKGNFPGRFSGRQFSNSRSEMNVSTLELGDSALYLCASSSRQGSGEQFFGPGTRLTVL.

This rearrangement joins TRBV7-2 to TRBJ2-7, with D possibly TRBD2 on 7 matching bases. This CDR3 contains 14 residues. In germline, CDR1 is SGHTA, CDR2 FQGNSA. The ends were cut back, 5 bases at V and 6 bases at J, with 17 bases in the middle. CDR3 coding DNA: TGTGCCAGCAGCCCTAGAGGGGGGGGGTCCGAGCAGTACTTC. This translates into CASSPRGGGSEQYF.

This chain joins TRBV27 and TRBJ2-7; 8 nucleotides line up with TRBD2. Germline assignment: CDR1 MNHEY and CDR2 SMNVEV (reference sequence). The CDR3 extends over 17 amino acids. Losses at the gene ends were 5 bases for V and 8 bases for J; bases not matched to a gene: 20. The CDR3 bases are TGTGCCAGCAGTCCTTCGCCGGGGGGGGCCTACCTTTCGAAGCAGTACTTC. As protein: CASSPSPGGAYLSKQYF.

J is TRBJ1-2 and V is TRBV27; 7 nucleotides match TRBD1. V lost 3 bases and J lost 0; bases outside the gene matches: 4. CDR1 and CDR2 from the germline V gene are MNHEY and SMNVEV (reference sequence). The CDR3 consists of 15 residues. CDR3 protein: CASSFRDRPNYGYTF. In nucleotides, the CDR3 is TGTGCCAGCAGTTTCCGGGACAGACCTAACTATGGCTACACCTTC.

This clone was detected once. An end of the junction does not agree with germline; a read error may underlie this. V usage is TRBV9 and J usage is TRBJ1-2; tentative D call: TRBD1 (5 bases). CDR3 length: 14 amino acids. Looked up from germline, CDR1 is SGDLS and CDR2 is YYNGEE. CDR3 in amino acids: CASSEMLTASSMLF. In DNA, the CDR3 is TGTGCCAGCAGCGAGATGCTGACAGCTTCATCTATGCTTTTC.

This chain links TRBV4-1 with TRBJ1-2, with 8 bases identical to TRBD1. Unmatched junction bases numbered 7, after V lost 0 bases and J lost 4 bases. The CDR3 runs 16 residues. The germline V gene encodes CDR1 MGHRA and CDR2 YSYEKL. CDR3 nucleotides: TGCGCCAGCAGCCAAGAAGCGGCAGGGGGCCTCTATGGCTACACCTTC. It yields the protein CASSQEAAGGLYGYTF.

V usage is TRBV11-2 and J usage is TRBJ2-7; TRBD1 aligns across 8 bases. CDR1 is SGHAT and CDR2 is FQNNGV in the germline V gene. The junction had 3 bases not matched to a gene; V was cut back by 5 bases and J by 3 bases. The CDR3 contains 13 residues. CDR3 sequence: CASSGQGYYEQYF. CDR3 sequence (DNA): TGTGCCAGCAGCGGACAGGGATACTACGAGCAGTACTTC.

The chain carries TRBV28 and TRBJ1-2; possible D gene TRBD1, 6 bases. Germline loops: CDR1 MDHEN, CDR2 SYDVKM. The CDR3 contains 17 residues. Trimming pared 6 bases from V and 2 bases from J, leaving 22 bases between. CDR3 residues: CASSHLSWGRGNYGYTF. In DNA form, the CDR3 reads TGTGCCAGCAGCCACCTTTCCTGGGGCAGGGGAAACTATGGCTACACCTTC.

In DNA form, the CDR3 reads TGTGCCAGCAGCTTTTGGACTAGCGTAGGATACGAGCAGTACTTC. It specifies CASSFWTSVGYEQYF. The gene calls are TRBV7-8 and TRBJ2-7; 9 bases agree with TRBD2. The germline gives CDR1 SGHVS, CDR2 FQNEAQ. With 3 bases clipped from V and 4 bases from J, the junction kept 7 bases outside the gene matches. The CDR3 spans 15 residues.